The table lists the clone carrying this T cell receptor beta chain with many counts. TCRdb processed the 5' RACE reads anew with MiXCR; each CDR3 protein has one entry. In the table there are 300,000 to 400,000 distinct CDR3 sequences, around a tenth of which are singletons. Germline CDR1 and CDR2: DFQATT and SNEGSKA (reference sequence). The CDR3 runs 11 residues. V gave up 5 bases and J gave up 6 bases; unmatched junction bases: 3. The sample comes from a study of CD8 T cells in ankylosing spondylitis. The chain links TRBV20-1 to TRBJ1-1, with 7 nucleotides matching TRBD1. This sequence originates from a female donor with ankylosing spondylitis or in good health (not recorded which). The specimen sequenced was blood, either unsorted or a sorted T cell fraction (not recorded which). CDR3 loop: CSAYRGAEAFF. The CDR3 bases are TGCAGTGCTTACAGGGGTGCTGAAGCTTTCTTT.